This entry lists 23 T cell receptor beta chains sequenced from one sample in a study of cytomegalovirus exposure and HLA in healthy donors. In the PCR, 60 Vbeta and 13 Jbeta primers were used. Clones were read by immunoSEQ multiplex PCR, and TCRdb kept only the in-frame ones, dropping some. Its listing shows 100,000 to 150,000 clones. The sequenced sample consisted of PBMCs. The receptor set was obtained from a young man in good health and CMV-seronegative.

The CDR3 DNA follows: TGTGCCAGCAGCTCCGGGACAGGGAACTATGGCTACACCTTC. Encoded protein: CASSSGTGNYGYTF. The chain joins TRBV5-4 to TRBJ1-2, with 9 positions matching TRBD1. Germline V gives CDR1 SGHNT, CDR2 YYREEE (reference sequence). V shed 3 bases and J 2 bases; nucleotides not matched to a gene: 2. The CDR3 length is 14 residues.

The CDR3: CASSSGQGEPPLGYTF. The CDR3 DNA follows: TGTGCCAGCAGCTCTGGACAGGGGGAACCTCCTCTAGGCTACACCTTC. V is TRBV5-4 and J is TRBJ1-2; 10 bases agree with TRBD1. This CDR3 region has 16 residues. Trimming at V came to 3 bases and at J to 8 bases, leaving 13 bases not matched to a gene. Germline V gives CDR1 SGHNT, CDR2 YYREEE (reference sequence).

V and J are TRBV19 and TRBJ1-3, with D maybe TRBD1 (6 bases). The length of the CDR3 is 18 residues. Looked up from germline, CDR1 is LNHDA and CDR2 is SQIVND (reference sequence). V dropped 3 bases and J dropped 0 bases, with 18 bases sitting between them. The CDR3 DNA reads TGTGCCAGTAGTATGAGGTCTCGACAGGACCTCTCTGGAAACACCATATATTTT. It is translated as CASSMRSRQDLSGNTIYF.

The rearrangement joins TRBV19 to TRBJ1-3, with 8 bases fitting TRBD1. Germline V gene sequence: CDR1 LNHDA, CDR2 SQIVND (reference sequence). The length of the CDR3 is 16 residues. The V gene end was trimmed by 5 bases and the J gene end by 0 bases; junction bases not matched to a gene: 6. Written as DNA, the CDR3 is TGTGCCAGTAGTCGGGACAGGTTCTTCTCTGGAAACACCATATATTTT. The encoded protein is CASSRDRFFSGNTIYF.

The chain employs TRBV7-2 and TRBJ2-3; 14 bases fit TRBD2. Germline CDR1 reads SGHTA; CDR2 reads FQGNSA. The ends lost 5 bases at V and 5 bases at J; junction bases unmatched: 3. The CDR3 sequence is 15 residues long. CDR3: CASSPGTSGGDTQYF. The CDR3 DNA follows: TGTGCCAGCAGCCCGGGGACTAGCGGGGGAGATACGCAGTATTTT.

This chain connects TRBV9 to TRBJ1-2; 10 bases line up with TRBD1. CDR3 size: 16 residues. With V trimmed by 4 bases and J by 5 bases, 11 bases remained unmatched. The germline CDR1 and CDR2 sequences are SGDLS and YYNGEE. Here the CDR3 reads CASSTRRGTGAYGYTF. The CDR3 DNA sequence: TGTGCCAGCAGCACCCGACGGGGGACAGGGGCTTATGGCTACACCTTC.

The rearrangement joins TRBV19 to TRBJ1-2; 8 bases agree with TRBD1. Germline V gene data show CDR1 as LNHDA and CDR2 as SQIVND (reference sequence). The V gene end was trimmed by 5 bases and the J gene end by 7 bases; junction bases not matched to a gene: 6. This CDR3 has 13 amino acids. In DNA, the CDR3 is TGTGCCAGTAGTTCGACAGGGGAAAGTGGCTACACCTTC. It specifies CASSSTGESGYTF.

As to this clone: This specimen includes other DNA sequences encoding the same CDR3. The chain links TRBV18 to TRBJ2-2, with D unresolved. V lost 3 bases and J lost 1, with 9 bases in between. Germline V gene data show CDR1 as KGHSH and CDR2 as LQKENI. CDR3 length: 15 amino acids. The chain's CDR3 is CASSPLSGNTGELFF. The CDR3 nucleotides read TGTGCCAGCTCACCTCTTTCGGGGAACACCGGGGAGCTGTTTTTT.

This chain uses TRBV7-2 with TRBJ1-1; D gene uncertain. This CDR3 region has 14 residues. Trimming took 3 bases from V and 0 from J, leaving 8 bases between them. The germline V gene has CDR1 SGHTA and CDR2 FQGNSA. In DNA, the CDR3 is TGTGCCAGCAGCTTTAGACTCATGAACACTGAAGCTTTCTTT. It encodes CASSFRLMNTEAFF.

The chain employs TRBV7-2 and TRBJ2-5; 10 bases agree with TRBD2. The J segment lost 1 base and the V segment lost 1 base, leaving 0 bases of the junction unmatched. The CDR3 totals 15 residues. Per germline, CDR1 SGHTA and CDR2 FQGNSA. This chain's CDR3 is CASSLGTSGQETQYF. The CDR3 coding sequence is TGTGCCAGCAGCTTAGGGACTAGCGGCCAAGAGACCCAGTACTTC.

The V and J genes are TRBV5-1 and TRBJ1-4, with D possibly being TRBD1 (6 bases). CDR1 is SGHRS and CDR2 is YFSETQ in the germline V gene. The germline V and J ends were trimmed by 4 bases and 2 bases, with 12 bases remaining between them. The CDR3 sequence is 15 residues long. This chain's CDR3 is CASSLQGSTNEKLFF. CDR3 coding DNA: TGCGCCAGCAGCCTACAGGGATCGACTAATGAAAAACTGTTTTTT.

The chain links TRBV18 to TRBJ2-2; 10 positions match TRBD2. V trimming: 2 bases; J trimming: 2 bases; junction bases outside the gene matches: 8. The CDR3 is 18 residues long. Germline loops: CDR1 KGHSH, CDR2 LQKENI. The CDR3 loop reads CASSPKTTSGLNTGELFF. CDR3 DNA sequence: TGTGCCAGCTCACCAAAAACGACTAGCGGGCTAAACACCGGGGAGCTGTTTTTT.

This chain uses TRBV5-1 with TRBJ2-1; 7 bases align to TRBD1. Germline CDR1 is SGHRS and CDR2 is YFSETQ. This CDR3 contains 15 residues. After removal of 0 bases from V and 5 bases from J, the junction contained 5 bases not matched to a gene. The CDR3 DNA sequence: TGCGCCAGCAGCTTGGTTGCAGGGGGACACAATGAGCAGTTCTTC. Its protein is CASSLVAGGHNEQFF.

The rearrangement links TRBV5-1 to TRBJ1-2; 9 bases line up with TRBD1. Germline V gene lookup returns CDR1 SGHRS and CDR2 YFSETQ. CDR3 size: 17 residues. V lost 1 base to trimming and J lost 8 bases; unmatched junction nucleotides: 15. CDR3 DNA: TGCGCCAGCAGCTTGCAACGTGGCCACAGGGGGCGGTGGGGCTACACCTTC. Its translation: CASSLQRGHRGRWGYTF.

The V and J genes are TRBV19 and TRBJ1-1; TRBD1 aligns across 7 bases. The CDR3 runs to 13 residues. With V trimmed by 8 bases and J by 8 bases, 11 bases remained unmatched. Germline V gene lookup returns CDR1 LNHDA and CDR2 SQIVND (reference sequence). CDR3 sequence: CASSWSNRGEAFF. The CDR3 bases are TGTGCCAGTTCCTGGTCGAACAGGGGCGAAGCTTTCTTT.

The genes are TRBV7-9 and TRBJ1-1; unclear D gene. Trimming pared 1 base from V and 4 bases from J, leaving 16 bases between. The germline CDR1 and CDR2 sequences are SEHNR and FQNEAQ (reference sequence). The CDR3 totals 16 residues. CDR3 sequence (DNA): TGTGCCAGCAGCTTAGTATCATCGTTGGGGAGCACTGAAGCTTTCTTT. Its translation is CASSLVSSLGSTEAFF.

This chain uses TRBV6-6 with TRBJ1-4, with D perhaps matching TRBD1 (5 bases). CDR1 is MNHNY, CDR2 SVGAGI, per germline (reference sequence). The CDR3 is 12 amino acids. Trimming took 2 bases from V and 10 from J, leaving 8 bases between them. CDR3 coding DNA: TGTGCCAGCAGTTACGGGGGGGGAAAACTGTTTTTT. Translating gives CASSYGGGKLFF.

This chain connects TRBV11-1 to TRBJ1-2; 7 positions match TRBD1. There are 16 residues in the CDR3. After removal of 4 bases from V and 5 bases from J, the junction contained 13 bases not matched to a gene. The germline V gene has CDR1 SGHAT and CDR2 FQDESV (reference sequence). CDR3 protein: CASSSTRDRIPYGYTF. CDR3 in DNA: TGTGCCAGCAGCTCAACTAGGGACAGAATACCGTATGGCTACACCTTC.

The chain employs TRBV5-1 and TRBJ1-1; 7 nucleotides agree with TRBD1. The CDR3 contains 18 residues. From germline, CDR1 is SGHRS and CDR2 YFSETQ. J lost 5 bases, V lost 1 base, and 17 bases had no gene match. CDR3 protein: CASSLYLSGGPFETEAFF. The DNA for the CDR3 is TGCGCCAGCAGCTTGTATTTGTCAGGGGGTCCGTTTGAGACTGAAGCTTTCTTT.

V gene TRBV27 combines with J gene TRBJ2-1; TRBD2 agrees at 8 bases. The CDR3 contains 15 residues. The V and J ends lost 2 bases and 6 bases, in that order; junction bases with no gene match: 6. CDR1 is MNHEY, CDR2 SMNVEV, per germline (reference sequence). The CDR3 bases are TGTGCCAGCAGTTTAAGGGCGGGAGGTACCAATGAGCAGTTCTTC. Translating it yields CASSLRAGGTNEQFF.

For the CDR3, the DNA is TGTGCCAGTTTCATTGGGACAGGGGATAGGGAGCAGTACTTC. Its protein product is CASFIGTGDREQYF. This sequence joins TRBV2 and TRBJ2-7; 10 nucleotides match TRBD1. This CDR3 spans 14 amino acids. Trimming cost V 9 bases and J 7 bases; bases outside gene matches: 12. Germline CDR1 reads SNHLY; CDR2 reads FYNNEI.

The genes are TRBV30 and TRBJ1-5, with a weak D call TRBD1 (6 bases). Trimming removed 3 bases from V and 1 base from J, with 22 bases in between. The CDR3 extends over 18 amino acids. The germline gives CDR1 GTSNPN, CDR2 SVGIG (reference sequence). CDR3: CAWRPKGDVWGSNQPQHF. The CDR3, as DNA: TGTGCCTGGAGGCCTAAGGGGGATGTGTGGGGGAGCAATCAGCCCCAGCATTTT.

V and J are TRBV28 and TRBJ2-1; D is undetermined. V lost 3 bases to trimming and J lost 0 bases, with 12 bases between them. CDR1 is MDHEN, CDR2 SYDVKM, per germline. This CDR3 spans 16 amino acids. In nucleotides, the CDR3 is TGTGCCAGCAGTTTCCTCGTCTTGAGCTCCTACAATGAGCAGTTCTTC. Protein product: CASSFLVLSSYNEQFF.